The 9 T cell receptor beta chains reported below all come from one sample, sequenced in a study of shared clonotypes between healthy human individuals. The naive CD8 population came from CD45RO-negative cells selected for CCR7, without terminally differentiated effector memory CD45RA+ cells. Clones were read by immunoSEQ multiplex PCR, and TCRdb kept only the in-frame ones, dropping some. Of some 2.1 million clones listed, 80% to 95% are singletons. Material for sequencing was naive CD8+ T cells from PBMCs. These receptors were taken from a man younger than 35 in good health. Some clones in this sample may be carry-over from other donors' samples.

CDR3 loop: CASRQHPGQGFEKLFF. DNA of the CDR3: TGTGCCAGCAGGCAACATCCGGGACAGGGATTTGAAAAACTGTTTTTT. The V call is TRBV28, the J call TRBJ1-4, with 9 nucleotides matching TRBD1. V dropped 6 bases and J dropped 7; count of bases not matched to a gene: 12. Per the germline V gene, CDR1 is MDHEN and CDR2 is SYDVKM. The CDR3 extends over 16 amino acids.

The chain links TRBV5-1 to TRBJ2-7, with TRBD1 identical over 9 bases. After removal of 4 bases from V and 5 bases from J, the junction contained 4 bases not matched to a gene. From germline, CDR1 is SGHRS and CDR2 YFSETQ. The CDR3 length is 13 residues. The CDR3 nucleotides read TGCGCCAGCAGCGGGGGGACAGGGAACGAGCAGTACTTC. Translated, it gives CASSGGTGNEQYF.

The rearrangement links TRBV6-1 to TRBJ1-2; TRBD1 matches 8 bases. The junction had 4 bases not matched to a gene; V was cut back by 3 bases and J by 4 bases. CDR3 length: 14 amino acids. Germline CDR1 is MNHNS and CDR2 is SASEGT. The CDR3 DNA sequence: TGTGCCAGCAGTGAGCCGGACAGGGTCTATGGCTACACCTTC. Its translation: CASSEPDRVYGYTF.

The chain is built from TRBV9 and TRBJ1-4, with 9 nucleotides matching TRBD1. After removal of 0 bases from V and 5 bases from J, the junction contained 2 bases not matched to a gene. Germline lookup yields CDR1 SGDLS and CDR2 YYNGEE. This CDR3 is built from 15 residues. The CDR3 sequence is CASSVAGTGNEKLFF. DNA for the CDR3: TGTGCCAGCAGCGTAGCCGGGACAGGGAATGAAAAACTGTTTTTT.

The chain couples TRBV15 to TRBJ2-7; D may be TRBD1 or TRBD2 (5 bases each). V lost 1 base and J lost 2, with 12 bases in between. The CDR3 runs to 15 residues. CDR1 LNHNV and CDR2 YYDKDF come from the germline V gene (reference sequence). CDR3 in amino acids: CATSRARGATYEQYF. CDR3 coding DNA: TGTGCCACCAGCAGAGCAAGAGGGGCGACCTACGAGCAGTACTTC.

This chain joins TRBV7-9 and TRBJ1-4, with D unclear. The CDR3 is 14 amino acids. Germline V lookup: CDR1 SEHNR, CDR2 FQNEAQ (reference sequence). Trimming took 6 bases from V and 4 from J, leaving 12 bases between them. CDR3: CASRSSTYNEKLFF. The CDR3 coding sequence is TGTGCCAGCAGGTCCAGTACTTATAATGAAAAACTGTTTTTT.

The chain links TRBV7-8 to TRBJ1-5, with D uncertain. Trimming took 5 bases from V and 4 from J, leaving 24 bases between them. The CDR3 totals 18 residues. From germline, CDR1 is SGHVS and CDR2 FQNEAQ. CDR3 residues: CASSQVVQKQPENQPQHF. CDR3 sequence (DNA): TGTGCCAGCAGCCAGGTCGTTCAGAAACAGCCGGAAAATCAGCCCCAGCATTTT.

V gene TRBV6-5 combines with J gene TRBJ2-7; no firm D call. CDR1 and CDR2 from the germline V gene are MNHEY and SVGAGI. V dropped 4 bases and J dropped 0 bases, with 13 bases sitting between them. The CDR3 extends over 15 amino acids. The DNA for the CDR3 is TGTGCCAGCAGTTGGGGATATCCGGGCTCCTACGAGCAGTACTTC. Its translation is CASSWGYPGSYEQYF.

V is TRBV6-5 and J is TRBJ1-1, with D hard to call. The V and J ends lost 5 bases and 6 bases respectively, with 19 bases between them. Germline values: CDR1 MNHEY, CDR2 SVGAGI. The CDR3 is 15 residues long. The CDR3 protein is CASSTLPFGEPEAFF. The CDR3, as DNA: TGTGCCAGCAGTACGCTACCGTTTGGGGAGCCTGAAGCTTTCTTT.